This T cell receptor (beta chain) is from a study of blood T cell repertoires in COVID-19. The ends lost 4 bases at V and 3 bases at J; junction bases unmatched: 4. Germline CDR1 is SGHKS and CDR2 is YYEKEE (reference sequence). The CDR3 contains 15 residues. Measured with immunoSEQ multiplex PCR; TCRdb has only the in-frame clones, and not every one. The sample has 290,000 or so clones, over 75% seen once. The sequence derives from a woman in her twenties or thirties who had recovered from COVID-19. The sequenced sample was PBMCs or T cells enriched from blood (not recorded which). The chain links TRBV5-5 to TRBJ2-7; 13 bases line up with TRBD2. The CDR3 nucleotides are TGTGCCAGCAGCCCAGGACTAGCGGGAGACTACGAGCAGTACTTC. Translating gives CASSPGLAGDYEQYF. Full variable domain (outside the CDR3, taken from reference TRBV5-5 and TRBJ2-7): DAGVTQSPTHLIKTRGQQVTLRCSPISGHKSVSWYQQVLGQGPQFIFQYYEKEERGRGNFPDRFSARQFPNYSSELNVNALLLGDSALYLCASSPGLAGDYEQYFGPGTRLTVT.